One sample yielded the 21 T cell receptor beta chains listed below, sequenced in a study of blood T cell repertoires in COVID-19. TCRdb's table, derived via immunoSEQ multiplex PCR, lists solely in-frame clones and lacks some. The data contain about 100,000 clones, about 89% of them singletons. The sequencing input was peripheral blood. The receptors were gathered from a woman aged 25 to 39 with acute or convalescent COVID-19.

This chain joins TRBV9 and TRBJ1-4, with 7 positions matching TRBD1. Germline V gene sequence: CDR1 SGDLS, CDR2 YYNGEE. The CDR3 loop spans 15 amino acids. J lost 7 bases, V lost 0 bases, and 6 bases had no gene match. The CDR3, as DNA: TGTGCCAGCAGCGTAGGAGGGGGCTTTGGTGAAAAACTGTTTTTT. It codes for CASSVGGGFGEKLFF.

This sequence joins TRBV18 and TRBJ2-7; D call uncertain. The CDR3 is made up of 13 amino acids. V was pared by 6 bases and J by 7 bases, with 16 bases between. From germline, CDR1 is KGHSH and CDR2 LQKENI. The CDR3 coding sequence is TGTGCCAGCTCCGTGGCCCGGGTTGAGGAGCAGTACTTC. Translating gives CASSVARVEEQYF. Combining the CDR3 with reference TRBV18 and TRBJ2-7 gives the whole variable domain NAGVMQNPRHLVRRRGQEARLRCSPMKGHSHVYWYRQLPEEGLKFMVYLQKENIIDESGMPKERFSAEFPKEGPSILRIQQVVRGDSAAYFCASSVARVEEQYFGPGTRLTVT.

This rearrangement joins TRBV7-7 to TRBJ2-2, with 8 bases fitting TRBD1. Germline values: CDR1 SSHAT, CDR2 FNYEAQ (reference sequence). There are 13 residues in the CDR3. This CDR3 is CAAGQVRGGELFF. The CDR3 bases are TGTGCTGCGGGACAGGTTCGTGGCGGGGAGCTGTTTTTT.

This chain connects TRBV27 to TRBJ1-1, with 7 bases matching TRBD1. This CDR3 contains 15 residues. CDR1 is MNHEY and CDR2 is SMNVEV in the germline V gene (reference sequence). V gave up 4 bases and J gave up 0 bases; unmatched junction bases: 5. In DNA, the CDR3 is TGTGCCAGCAGTTCCCCGACAGGGCTGAACACTGAAGCTTTCTTT. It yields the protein CASSSPTGLNTEAFF.

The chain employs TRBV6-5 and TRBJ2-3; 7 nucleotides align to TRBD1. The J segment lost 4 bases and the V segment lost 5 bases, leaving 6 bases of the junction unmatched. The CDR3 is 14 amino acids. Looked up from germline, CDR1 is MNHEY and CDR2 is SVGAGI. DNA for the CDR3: TGTGCCAGCAGTCCCGGACAGGCCTCAGATACGCAGTATTTT. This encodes CASSPGQASDTQYF.

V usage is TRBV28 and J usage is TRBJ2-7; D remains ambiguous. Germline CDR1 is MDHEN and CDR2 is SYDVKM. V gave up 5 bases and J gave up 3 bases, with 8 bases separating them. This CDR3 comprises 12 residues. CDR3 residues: CASSVPGYEQYF. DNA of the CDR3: TGTGCCAGCAGTGTTCCGGGCTACGAGCAGTACTTC.

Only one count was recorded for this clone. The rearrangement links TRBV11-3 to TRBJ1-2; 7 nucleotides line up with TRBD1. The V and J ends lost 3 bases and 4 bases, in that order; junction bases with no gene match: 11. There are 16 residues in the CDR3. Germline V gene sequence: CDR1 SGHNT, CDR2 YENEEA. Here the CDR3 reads CASSLGYGQDLYGYTF. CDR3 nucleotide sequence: TGTGCCAGCAGCTTGGGCTATGGACAGGACCTCTATGGCTACACCTTC.

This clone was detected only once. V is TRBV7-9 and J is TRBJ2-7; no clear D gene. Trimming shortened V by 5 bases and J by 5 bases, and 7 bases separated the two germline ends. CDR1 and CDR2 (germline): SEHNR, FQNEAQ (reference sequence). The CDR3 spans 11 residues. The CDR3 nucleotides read TGTGCCAGCAGCCCGGTCCACGAGCAGTACTTC. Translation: CASSPVHEQYF. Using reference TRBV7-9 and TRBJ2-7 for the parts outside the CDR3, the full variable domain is DTGVSQNPRHKITKRGQNVTFRCDPISEHNRLYWYRQTLGQGPEFLTYFQNEAQLEKSRLLSDRFSAERPKGSFSTLEIQRTEQGDSAMYLCASSPVHEQYFGPGTRLTVT.

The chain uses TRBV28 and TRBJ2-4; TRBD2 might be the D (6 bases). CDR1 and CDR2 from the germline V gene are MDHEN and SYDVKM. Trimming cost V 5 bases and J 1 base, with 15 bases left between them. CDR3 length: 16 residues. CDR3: CASSAPGGGAKNIQYF. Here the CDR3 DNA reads TGTGCCAGCAGTGCCCCCGGGGGTGGGGCCAAAAACATTCAGTACTTC. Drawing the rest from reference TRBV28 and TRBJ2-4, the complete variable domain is DVKVTQSSRYLVKRTGEKVFLECVQDMDHENMFWYRQDPGLGLRLIYFSYDVKMKEKGDIPEGYSVSREKKERFSLILESASTNQTSMYLCASSAPGGGAKNIQYFGAGTRLSVL.

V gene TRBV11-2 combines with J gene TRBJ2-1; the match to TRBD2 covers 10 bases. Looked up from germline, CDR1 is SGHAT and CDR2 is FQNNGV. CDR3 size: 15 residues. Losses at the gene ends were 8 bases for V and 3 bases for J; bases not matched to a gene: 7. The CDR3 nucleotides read TGTGCCAGCGCGGTTTCTAGCGGGGGCTACAATGAGCAGTTCTTC. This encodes CASAVSSGGYNEQFF.

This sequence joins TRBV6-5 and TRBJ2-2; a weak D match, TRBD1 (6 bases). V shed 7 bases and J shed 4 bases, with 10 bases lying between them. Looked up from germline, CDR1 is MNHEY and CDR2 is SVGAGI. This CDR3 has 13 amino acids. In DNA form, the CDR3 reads TGTGCCAGCACACCGGACAGCACCGGGGAGCTGTTTTTT. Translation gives CASTPDSTGELFF.

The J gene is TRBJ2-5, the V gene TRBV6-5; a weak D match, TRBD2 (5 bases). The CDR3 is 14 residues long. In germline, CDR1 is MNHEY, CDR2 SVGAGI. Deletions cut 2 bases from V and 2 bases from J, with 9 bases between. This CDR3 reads CASSYTGIQETQYF. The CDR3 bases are TGTGCCAGCAGTTACACGGGGATTCAAGAGACCCAGTACTTC.

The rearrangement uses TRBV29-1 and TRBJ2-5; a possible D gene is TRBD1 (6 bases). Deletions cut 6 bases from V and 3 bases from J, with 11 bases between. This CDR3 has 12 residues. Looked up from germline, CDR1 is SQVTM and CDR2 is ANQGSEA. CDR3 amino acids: CSVERTEETQYF. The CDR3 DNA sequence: TGCAGCGTCGAACGGACAGAAGAGACCCAGTACTTC.

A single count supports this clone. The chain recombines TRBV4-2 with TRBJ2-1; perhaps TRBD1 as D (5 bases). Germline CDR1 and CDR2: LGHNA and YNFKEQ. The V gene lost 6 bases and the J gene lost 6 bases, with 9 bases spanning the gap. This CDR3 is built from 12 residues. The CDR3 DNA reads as TGTGCCAGCAGAGAGCAGGGCAATGAGCAGTTCTTC. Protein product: CASREQGNEQFF.

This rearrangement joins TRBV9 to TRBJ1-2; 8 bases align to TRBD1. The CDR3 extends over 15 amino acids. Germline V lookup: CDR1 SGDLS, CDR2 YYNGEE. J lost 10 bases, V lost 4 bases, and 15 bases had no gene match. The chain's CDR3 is CASSPMPGQETSYTF. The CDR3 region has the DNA TGTGCCAGCAGCCCGATGCCGGGACAGGAAACGTCCTACACCTTC. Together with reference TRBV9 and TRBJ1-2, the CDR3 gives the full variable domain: DSGVTQTPKHLITATGQRVTLRCSPRSGDLSVYWYQQSLDQGLQFLIQYYNGEERAKGNILERFSAQQFPDLHSELNLSSLELGDSALYFCASSPMPGQETSYTFGSGTRLTVV.

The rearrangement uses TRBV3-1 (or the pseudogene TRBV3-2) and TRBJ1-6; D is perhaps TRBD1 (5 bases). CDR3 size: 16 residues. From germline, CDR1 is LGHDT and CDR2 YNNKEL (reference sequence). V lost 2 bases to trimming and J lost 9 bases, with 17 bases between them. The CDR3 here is CASSQISGLGGSPLHF. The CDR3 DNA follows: TGTGCCAGCAGCCAAATCTCGGGACTTGGGGGTTCACCCCTCCACTTT.

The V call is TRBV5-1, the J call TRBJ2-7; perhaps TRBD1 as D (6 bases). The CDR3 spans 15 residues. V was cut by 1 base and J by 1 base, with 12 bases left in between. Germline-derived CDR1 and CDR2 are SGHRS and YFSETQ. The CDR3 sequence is CASSLIGQSSYEQYF. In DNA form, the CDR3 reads TGCGCCAGCAGCTTGATCGGACAGAGTTCCTACGAGCAGTACTTC. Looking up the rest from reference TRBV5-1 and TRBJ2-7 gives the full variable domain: KAGVTQTPRYLIKTRGQQVTLSCSPISGHRSVSWYQQTPGQGLQFLFEYFSETQRNKGNFPGRFSGRQFSNSRSEMNVSTLELGDSALYLCASSLIGQSSYEQYFGPGTRLTVT.

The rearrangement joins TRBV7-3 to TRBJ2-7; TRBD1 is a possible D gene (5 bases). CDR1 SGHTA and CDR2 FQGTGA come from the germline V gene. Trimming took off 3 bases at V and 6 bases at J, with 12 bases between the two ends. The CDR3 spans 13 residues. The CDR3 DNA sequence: TGTGCCAGCAGCTTCACGACAGTAGGCGAGCAGTACTTC. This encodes CASSFTTVGEQYF.

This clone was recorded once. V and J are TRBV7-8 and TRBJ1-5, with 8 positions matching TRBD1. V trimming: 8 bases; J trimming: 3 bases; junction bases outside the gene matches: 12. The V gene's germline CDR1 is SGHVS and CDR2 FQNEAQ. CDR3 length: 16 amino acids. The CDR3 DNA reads TGTGCCAGCGGGGGGGATAGGACAGGGAACAATCAGCCCCAGCATTTT. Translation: CASGGDRTGNNQPQHF.

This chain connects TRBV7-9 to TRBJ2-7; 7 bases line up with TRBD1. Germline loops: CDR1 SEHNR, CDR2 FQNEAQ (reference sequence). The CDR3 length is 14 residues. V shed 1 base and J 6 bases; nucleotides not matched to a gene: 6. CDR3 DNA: TGTGCCAGCAGCTTAGACAGGGGCCCCTCCGAGCAGTACTTC. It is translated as CASSLDRGPSEQYF.

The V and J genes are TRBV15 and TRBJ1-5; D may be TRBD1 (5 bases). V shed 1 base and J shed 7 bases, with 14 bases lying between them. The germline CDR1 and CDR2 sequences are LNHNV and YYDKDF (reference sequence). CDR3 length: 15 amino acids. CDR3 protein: CATSRGGGASQPQHF. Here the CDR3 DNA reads TGTGCCACCAGCAGAGGAGGCGGGGCAAGCCAGCCCCAGCATTTT.